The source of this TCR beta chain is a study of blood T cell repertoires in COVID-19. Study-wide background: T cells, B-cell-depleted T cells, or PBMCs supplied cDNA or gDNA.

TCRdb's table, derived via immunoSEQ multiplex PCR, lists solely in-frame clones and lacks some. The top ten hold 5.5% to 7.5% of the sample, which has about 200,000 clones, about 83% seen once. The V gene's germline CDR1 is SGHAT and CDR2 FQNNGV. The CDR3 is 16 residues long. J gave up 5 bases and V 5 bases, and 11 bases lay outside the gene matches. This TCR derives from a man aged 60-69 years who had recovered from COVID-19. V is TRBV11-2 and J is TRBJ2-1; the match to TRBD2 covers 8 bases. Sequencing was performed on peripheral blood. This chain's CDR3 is CASSPGGREYNNEQFF. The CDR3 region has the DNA TGTGCCAGCAGCCCGGGGGGGCGGGAGTACAACAATGAGCAGTTCTTC.